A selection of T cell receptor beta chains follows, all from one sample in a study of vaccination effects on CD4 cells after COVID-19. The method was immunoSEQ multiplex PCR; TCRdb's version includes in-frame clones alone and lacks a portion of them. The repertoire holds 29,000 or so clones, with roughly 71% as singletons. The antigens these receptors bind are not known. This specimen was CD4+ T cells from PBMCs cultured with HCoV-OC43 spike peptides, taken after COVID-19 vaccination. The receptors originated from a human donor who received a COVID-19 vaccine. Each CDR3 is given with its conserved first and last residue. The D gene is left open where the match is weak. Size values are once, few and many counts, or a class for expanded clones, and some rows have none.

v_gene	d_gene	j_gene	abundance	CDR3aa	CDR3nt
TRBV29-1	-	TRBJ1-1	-	CSVTPYTDTEAFF	TGCAGCGTAACGCCTTACACCGACACTGAAGCTTTCTTT
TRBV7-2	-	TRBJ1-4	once	CASSLAGGNEKLFF	TGTGCCAGCAGCTTAGCTGGAGGGAATGAAAAACTGTTTTTT
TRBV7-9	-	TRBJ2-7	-	CASSSGTNTYEQYF	TGTGCCAGCAGCTCCGGGACAAATACCTACGAGCAGTACTTC
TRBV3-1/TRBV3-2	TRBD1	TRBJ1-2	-	CASSQGDRGITF	TGTGCCAGCAGCCAGGGGGACAGGGGCATCACCTTC
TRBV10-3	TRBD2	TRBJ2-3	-	CAISGLAGRGTDTQYF	TGTGCCATCAGTGGATTAGCGGGAAGGGGGACAGATACGCAGTATTTT
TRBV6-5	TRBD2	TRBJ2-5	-	CASSNLAGGQETQYF	TGTGCCAGCAGTAATCTAGCGGGAGGTCAAGAGACCCAGTACTTC
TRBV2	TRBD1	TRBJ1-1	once	CASTQGENTEAFF	TGTGCCAGCACCCAGGGGGAGAACACTGAAGCTTTCTTT
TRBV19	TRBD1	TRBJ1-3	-	CASSDRGSGNTIYF	TGTGCCAGTAGCGACAGGGGGTCTGGAAACACCATATATTTT
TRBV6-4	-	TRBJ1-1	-	CASTTTRMNTEAFF	TGTGCCAGCACGACGACAAGGATGAACACTGAAGCTTTCTTT
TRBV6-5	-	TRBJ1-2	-	CASSDRGDYGYTF	TGTGCCAGCAGCGACCGGGGAGACTATGGCTACACCTTC
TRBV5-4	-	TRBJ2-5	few	CASSLDGAFGETQYF	TGTGCCAGCAGCTTGGATGGGGCGTTTGGGGAGACCCAGTACTTC
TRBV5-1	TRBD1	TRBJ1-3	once	CASSSGGSEGNTIYF	TGCGCCAGCAGCTCAGGGGGCTCGGAAGGAAACACCATATATTTT
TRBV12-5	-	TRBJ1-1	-	CASGLVIGGGLAVSRILTEAFF	TGTGCTAGTGGTTTGGTGATAGGTGGGGGCCTGGCAGTCTCTCGAATACTCACTGAAGCTTTCTTT
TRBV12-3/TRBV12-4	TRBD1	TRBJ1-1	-	CASSGQGTTEAFF	TGTGCCAGCAGTGGACAGGGGACCACTGAAGCTTTCTTT
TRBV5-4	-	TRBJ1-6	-	CASSLSTGINSPLHF	TGTGCCAGCAGCTTGTCTACAGGGATTAATTCACCCCTCCACTTT
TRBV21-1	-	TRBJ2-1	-	CASSKPSLAGVGEQFF	TGTGCCAGCAGCAAGCCAAGTCTAGCGGGAGTTGGTGAGCAGTTCTTC
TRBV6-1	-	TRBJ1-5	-	CASSEAVFQASQPQHF	TGTGCCAGCAGTGAAGCAGTTTTCCAAGCCAGTCAGCCCCAGCATTTT
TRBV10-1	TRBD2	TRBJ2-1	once	CASSVQAGAGNEQFF	TGCGCCAGCAGTGTTCAAGCGGGAGCCGGCAATGAGCAGTTCTTC
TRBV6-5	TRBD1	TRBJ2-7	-	CASRSNRGAYEQYF	TGTGCCAGCAGAAGTAACAGGGGAGCCTACGAGCAGTACTTC
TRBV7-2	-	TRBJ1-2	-	CASSLGLYGYTF	TGTGCCAGCAGCTTAGGCCTCTATGGCTACACCTTC
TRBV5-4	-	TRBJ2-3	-	CASSGALRGGADTQYF	TGTGCCAGCAGCGGGGCCTTAAGAGGGGGGGCAGATACGCAGTATTTT
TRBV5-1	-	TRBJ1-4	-	CASSLGGSYDEKLFF	TGCGCCAGCAGCTTGGGGGGGTCTTATGATGAAAAACTGTTTTTT
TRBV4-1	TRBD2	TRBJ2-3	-	CASSLIAGGPDTQYF	TGCGCCAGCAGCCTTATAGCGGGAGGGCCAGATACGCAGTATTTT
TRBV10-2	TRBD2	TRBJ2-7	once	CASLVAGGGYEQYF	TGCGCCAGCCTCGTAGCGGGAGGCGGTTACGAGCAGTACTTC
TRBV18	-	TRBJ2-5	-	CASSPGWGETQYF	TGTGCCAGCTCACCAGGATGGGGAGAGACCCAGTACTTC
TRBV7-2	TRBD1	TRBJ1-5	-	CASSLGQLRTQHF	TGTGCCAGCAGCCTGGGACAGCTCCGGACCCAGCATTTT
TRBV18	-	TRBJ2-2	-	CASSPRRAANTGELFF	TGTGCCAGCTCCCCCAGACGGGCCGCGAACACCGGGGAGCTGTTTTTT
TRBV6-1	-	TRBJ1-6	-	CASSVRGKRQSSYNSPLHF	TGTGCCAGCAGTGTAAGAGGGAAGCGACAGAGCTCCTATAATTCACCCCTCCACTTT
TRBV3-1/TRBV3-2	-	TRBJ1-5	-	CASSHLSQPQHF	TGTGCCAGCAGCCATTTAAGTCAGCCCCAGCATTTT
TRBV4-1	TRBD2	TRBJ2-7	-	CASSQRRGGRDYEQYF	TGCGCCAGCAGCCAACGGCGGGGGGGCCGGGACTACGAGCAGTACTTC
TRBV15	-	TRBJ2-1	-	CATSRAGWRPQGRSGSEQFF	TGTGCCACCAGCAGAGCTGGATGGCGGCCGCAGGGCAGGTCTGGTTCTGAGCAGTTCTTC
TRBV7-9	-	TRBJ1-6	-	CASSLLSSGGNSPLHF	TGTGCCAGCAGCTTACTCTCGTCCGGAGGCAATTCACCCCTCCACTTT
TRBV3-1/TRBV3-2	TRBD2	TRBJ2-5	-	CASSPLAGETQYF	TGTGCCAGCAGCCCCTTAGCGGGAGAGACCCAGTACTTC
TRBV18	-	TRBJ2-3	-	CASSPGLDSTQYF	TGTGCCAGCTCACCGGGGCTCGATTCTACGCAGTATTTT
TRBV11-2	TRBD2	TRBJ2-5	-	CASSLGASGRVTGETQYF	TGTGCCAGCAGCTTAGGAGCTAGCGGGAGGGTTACGGGTGAGACCCAGTACTTC
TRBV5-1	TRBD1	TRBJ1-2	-	CASRPTGGGYGYTF	TGCGCCAGCAGACCGACAGGGGGTGGCTATGGCTACACCTTC
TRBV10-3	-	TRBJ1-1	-	CASAMNTEAFF	TGTGCAAGCGCAATGAACACTGAAGCTTTCTTT